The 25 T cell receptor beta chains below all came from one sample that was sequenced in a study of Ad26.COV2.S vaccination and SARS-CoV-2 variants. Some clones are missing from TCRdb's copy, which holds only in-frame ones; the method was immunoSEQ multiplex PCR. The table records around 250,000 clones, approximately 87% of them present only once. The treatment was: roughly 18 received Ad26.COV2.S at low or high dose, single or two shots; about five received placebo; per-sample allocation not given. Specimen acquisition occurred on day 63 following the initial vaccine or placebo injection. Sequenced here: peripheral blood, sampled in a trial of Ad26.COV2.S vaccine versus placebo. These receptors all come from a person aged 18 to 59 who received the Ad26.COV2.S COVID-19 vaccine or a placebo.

CDR3 in DNA: TGCAGCGTCATATTGGGGACAGGGGGCACAGATACGCAGTATTTT. Its protein product is CSVILGTGGTDTQYF. The chain joins TRBV29-1 to TRBJ2-3; 10 positions agree with TRBD1. Trimming took 6 bases from V and 1 from J; bases not matched to a gene: 7. Germline assignment: CDR1 SQVTM and CDR2 ANQGSEA. CDR3 length: 15 residues.

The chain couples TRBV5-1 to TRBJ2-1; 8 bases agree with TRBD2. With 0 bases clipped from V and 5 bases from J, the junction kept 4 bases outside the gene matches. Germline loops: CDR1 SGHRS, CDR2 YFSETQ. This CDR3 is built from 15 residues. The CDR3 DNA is TGCGCCAGCAGCTTGGCACTAGCGGCAAACAATGAGCAGTTCTTC. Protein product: CASSLALAANNEQFF.

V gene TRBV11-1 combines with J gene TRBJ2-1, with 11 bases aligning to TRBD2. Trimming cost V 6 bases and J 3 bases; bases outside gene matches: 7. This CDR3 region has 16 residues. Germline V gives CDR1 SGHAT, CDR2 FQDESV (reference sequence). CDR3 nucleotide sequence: TGTGCCAGCAGGTCCGACGGGACTAGCGGCTACAATGAGCAGTTCTTC. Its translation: CASRSDGTSGYNEQFF.

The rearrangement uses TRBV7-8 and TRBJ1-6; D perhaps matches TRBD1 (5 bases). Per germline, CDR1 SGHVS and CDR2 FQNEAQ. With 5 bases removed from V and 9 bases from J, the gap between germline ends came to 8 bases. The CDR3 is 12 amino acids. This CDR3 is CASSPTGSPLHF. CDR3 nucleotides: TGTGCCAGCAGCCCAACAGGTTCACCCCTCCACTTT.

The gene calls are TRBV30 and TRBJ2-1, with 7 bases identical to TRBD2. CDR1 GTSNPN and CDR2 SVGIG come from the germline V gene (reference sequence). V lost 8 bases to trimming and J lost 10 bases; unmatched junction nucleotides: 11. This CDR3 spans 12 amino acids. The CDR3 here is CAGERKAGEQFF. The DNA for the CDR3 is TGTGCCGGGGAGCGCAAAGCGGGGGAGCAGTTCTTC.

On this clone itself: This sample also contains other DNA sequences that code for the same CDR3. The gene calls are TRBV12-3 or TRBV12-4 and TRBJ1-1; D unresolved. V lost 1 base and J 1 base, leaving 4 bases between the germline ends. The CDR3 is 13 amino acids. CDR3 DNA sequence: TGTGCCAGCAGTTTAGGACAGAACACTGAAGCTTTCTTT. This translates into CASSLGQNTEAFF.

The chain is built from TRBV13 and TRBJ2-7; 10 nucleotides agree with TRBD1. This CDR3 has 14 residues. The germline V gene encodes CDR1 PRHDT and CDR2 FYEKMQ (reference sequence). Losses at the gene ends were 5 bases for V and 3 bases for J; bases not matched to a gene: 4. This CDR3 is CASSGRDRGYEQYF. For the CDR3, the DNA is TGTGCCAGCAGCGGCCGGGACAGGGGCTACGAGCAGTACTTC.

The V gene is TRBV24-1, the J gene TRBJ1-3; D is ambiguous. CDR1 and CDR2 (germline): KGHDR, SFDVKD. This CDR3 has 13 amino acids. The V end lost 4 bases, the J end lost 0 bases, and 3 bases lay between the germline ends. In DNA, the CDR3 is TGTGCCACCAGTGACAGCTCTGGAAACACCATATATTTT. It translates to CATSDSSGNTIYF.

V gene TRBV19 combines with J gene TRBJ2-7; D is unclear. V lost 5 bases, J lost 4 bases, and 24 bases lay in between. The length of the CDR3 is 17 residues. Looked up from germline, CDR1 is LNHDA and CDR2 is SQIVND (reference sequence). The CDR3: CASSQIDTGDRAYEQYF. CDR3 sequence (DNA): TGTGCCAGTAGTCAGATAGATACCGGAGACCGAGCATACGAGCAGTACTTC.

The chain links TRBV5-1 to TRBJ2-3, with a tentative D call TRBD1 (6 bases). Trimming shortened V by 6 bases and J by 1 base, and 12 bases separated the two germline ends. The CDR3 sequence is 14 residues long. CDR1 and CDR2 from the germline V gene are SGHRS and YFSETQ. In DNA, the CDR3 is TGCGCCAGCACGATCGACAGGCGCACAGATACGCAGTATTTT. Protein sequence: CASTIDRRTDTQYF.

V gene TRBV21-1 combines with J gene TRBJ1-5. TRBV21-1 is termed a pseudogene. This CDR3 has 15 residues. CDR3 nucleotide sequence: TGTGCCAGCAGCATCGGCGAGTATAGCAATCAGCCCCAGCATTTT. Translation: CASSIGEYSNQPQHF.

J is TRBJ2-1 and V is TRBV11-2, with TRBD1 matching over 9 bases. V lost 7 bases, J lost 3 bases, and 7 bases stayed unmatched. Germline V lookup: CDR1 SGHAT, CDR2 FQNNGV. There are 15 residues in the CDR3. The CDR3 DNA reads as TGTGCCAGCATCCCACAGGGGGCGGGCTACAATGAGCAGTTCTTC. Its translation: CASIPQGAGYNEQFF.

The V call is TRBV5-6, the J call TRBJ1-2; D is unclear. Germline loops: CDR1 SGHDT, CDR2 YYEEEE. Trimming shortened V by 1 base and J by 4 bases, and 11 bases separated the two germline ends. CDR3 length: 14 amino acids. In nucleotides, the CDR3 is TGTGCCAGCAGCTTGCGGTTATTCACCTATGGCTACACCTTC. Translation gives CASSLRLFTYGYTF. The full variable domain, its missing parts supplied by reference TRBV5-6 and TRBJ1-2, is DAGVTQSPTHLIKTRGQQVTLRCSPKSGHDTVSWYQQALGQGPQFIFQYYEEEERQRGNFPDRFSGHQFPNYSSELNVNALLLGDSALYLCASSLRLFTYGYTFGSGTRLTVV.

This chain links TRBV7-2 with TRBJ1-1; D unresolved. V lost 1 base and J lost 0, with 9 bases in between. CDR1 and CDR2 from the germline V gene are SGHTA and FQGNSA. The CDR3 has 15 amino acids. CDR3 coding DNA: TGTGCCAGCAGCTTAGGTGTCAGGTTGAACACTGAAGCTTTCTTT. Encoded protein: CASSLGVRLNTEAFF.

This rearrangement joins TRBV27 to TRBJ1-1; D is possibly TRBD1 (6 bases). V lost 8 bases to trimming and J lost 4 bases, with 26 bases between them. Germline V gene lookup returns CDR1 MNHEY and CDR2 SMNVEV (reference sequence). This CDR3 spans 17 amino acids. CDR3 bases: TGTGCCAGCCGGATTTTGATGGGGGGCAACCTGGGCACTGAAGCTTTCTTT. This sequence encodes CASRILMGGNLGTEAFF.

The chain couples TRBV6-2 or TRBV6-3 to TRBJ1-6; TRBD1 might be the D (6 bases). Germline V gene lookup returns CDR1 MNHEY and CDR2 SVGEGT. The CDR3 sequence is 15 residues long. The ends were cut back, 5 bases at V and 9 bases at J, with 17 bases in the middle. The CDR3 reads CASSRGVQGLSPLHF. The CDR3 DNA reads TGTGCCAGCAGTAGAGGGGTACAGGGACTTTCACCCCTCCACTTT.

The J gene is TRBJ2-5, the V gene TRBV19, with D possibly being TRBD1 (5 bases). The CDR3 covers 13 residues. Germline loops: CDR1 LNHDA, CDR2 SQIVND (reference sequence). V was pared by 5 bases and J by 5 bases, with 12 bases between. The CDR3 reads CASSVGLRETQYF. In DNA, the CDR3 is TGTGCCAGTAGTGTGGGGCTTCGGGAGACCCAGTACTTC.

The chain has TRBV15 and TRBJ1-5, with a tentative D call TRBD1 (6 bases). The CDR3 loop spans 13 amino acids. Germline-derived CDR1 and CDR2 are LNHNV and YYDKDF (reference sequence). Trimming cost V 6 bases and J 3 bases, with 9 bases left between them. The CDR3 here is CATSYRDNQPQHF. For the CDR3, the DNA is TGTGCCACCAGTTACAGGGACAATCAGCCCCAGCATTTT.

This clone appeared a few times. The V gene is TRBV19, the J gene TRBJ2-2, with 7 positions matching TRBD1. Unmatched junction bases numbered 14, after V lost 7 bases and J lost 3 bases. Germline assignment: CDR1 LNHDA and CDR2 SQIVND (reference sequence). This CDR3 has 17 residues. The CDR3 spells CASIRGGAPPDTGELFF. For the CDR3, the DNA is TGTGCCAGTATTAGAGGGGGCGCCCCCCCTGACACCGGGGAGCTGTTTTTT.

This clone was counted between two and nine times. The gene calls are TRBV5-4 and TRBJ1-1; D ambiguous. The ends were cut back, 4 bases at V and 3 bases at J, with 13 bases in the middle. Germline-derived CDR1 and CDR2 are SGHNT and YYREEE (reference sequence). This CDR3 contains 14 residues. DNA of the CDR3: TGTGCCAGCAGCGTCGGGTATTGGGACACTGAAGCTTTCTTT. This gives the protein CASSVGYWDTEAFF. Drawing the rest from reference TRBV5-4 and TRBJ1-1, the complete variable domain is ETGVTQSPTHLIKTRGQQVTLRCSSQSGHNTVSWYQQALGQGPQFIFQYYREEENGRGNFPPRFSGLQFPNYSSELNVNALELDDSALYLCASSVGYWDTEAFFGQGTRLTVV.

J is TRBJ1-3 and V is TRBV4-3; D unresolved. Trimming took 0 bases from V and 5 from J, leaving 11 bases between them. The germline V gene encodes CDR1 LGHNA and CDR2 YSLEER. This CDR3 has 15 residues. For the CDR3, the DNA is TGCGCCAGCAGCCAAGATTGGGGTTATAGAAACACCATATATTTT. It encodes CASSQDWGYRNTIYF.

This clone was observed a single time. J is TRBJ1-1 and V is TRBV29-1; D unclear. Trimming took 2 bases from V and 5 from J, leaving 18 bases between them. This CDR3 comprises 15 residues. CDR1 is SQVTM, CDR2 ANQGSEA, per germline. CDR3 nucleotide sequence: TGCAGCGTTGAATATCCGGACCCACGATGGACTGAAGCTTTCTTT. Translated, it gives CSVEYPDPRWTEAFF.

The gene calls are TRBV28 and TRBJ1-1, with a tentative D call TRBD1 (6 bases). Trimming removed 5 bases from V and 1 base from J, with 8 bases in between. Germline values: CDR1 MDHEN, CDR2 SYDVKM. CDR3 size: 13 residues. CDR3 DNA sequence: TGTGCCAGCAGTGGGACACCGAACACTGAAGCTTTCTTT. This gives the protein CASSGTPNTEAFF.

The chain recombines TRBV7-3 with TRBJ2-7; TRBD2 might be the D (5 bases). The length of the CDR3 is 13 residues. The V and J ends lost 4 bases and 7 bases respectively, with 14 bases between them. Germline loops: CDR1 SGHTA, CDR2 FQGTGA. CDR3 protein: CASSSSAVGEQYF. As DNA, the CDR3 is TGTGCCAGCAGCTCCTCAGCGGTGGGGGAGCAGTACTTC.

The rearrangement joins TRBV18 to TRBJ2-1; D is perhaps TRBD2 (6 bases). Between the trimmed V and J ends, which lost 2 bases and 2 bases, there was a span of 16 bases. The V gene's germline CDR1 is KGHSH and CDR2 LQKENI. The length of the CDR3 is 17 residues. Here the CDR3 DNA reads TGTGCCAGCTCACCAACGCCGACGGGAGCCCCCTACAATGAGCAGTTCTTC. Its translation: CASSPTPTGAPYNEQFF.